This T cell receptor beta chain derives from a study of control samples from healthy donors and cancer patients. Clones were sequenced by immunoSEQ multiplex PCR, and TCRdb holds only the in-frame ones, with some missing. The data hold 75,000 to 100,000 clones, with more than 90% observed a single time. In germline, CDR1 is SGHNT, CDR2 YYREEE (reference sequence). CDR3 size: 15 residues. The V gene end was trimmed by 2 bases and the J gene end by 0 bases; junction bases not matched to a gene: 2. This clone was observed a handful of times. The sequenced material came from blood. The chain employs TRBV5-4 and TRBJ2-3, with 8 bases aligning to TRBD2. This TCR derives from a human donor in good health. The donor label of this sample is uncertain. The CDR3 sequence: CASSLAGDSTDTQYF. CDR3 in DNA: TGTGCCAGCAGCTTAGCGGGGGATAGCACAGATACGCAGTATTTT.